The entry that follows covers one T cell receptor (beta chain) sequence. Per the original data handling: Amplified reference gene primers provided the basis for estimating nucleated cell counts. Libraries were prepared by immunoSEQ multiplex PCR; TCRdb keeps only in-frame clonotypes and omits some of them. V, J and clone size derive from that table, while D and trimming were established from the DNA sequence. The data contain just over 250,000 clones, 80% to 90% of them singletons. This sample was included in a study of blood T cell repertoires in COVID-19. Overall study: Donors in the United States, Italy and Spain gave samples during acute or convalescent COVID-19. T cells, B-cell-depleted T cells, or PBMCs supplied cDNA or gDNA.

There are 13 residues in the CDR3. CDR1 and CDR2 (germline): LNHDA, SQIVND (reference sequence). The V end lost 6 bases, the J end lost 6 bases, and 12 bases lay between the germline ends. This TCR derives from a man aged 30 to 39 with acute COVID-19. The V gene is TRBV19, the J gene TRBJ2-1; a possible D gene is TRBD2 (6 bases). Sequencing input: PBMCs or T cells enriched from blood (not recorded which). CDR3 sequence: CASSSGVRNEQFF. The CDR3 DNA is TGTGCCAGTAGCTCGGGGGTGCGCAATGAGCAGTTCTTC.